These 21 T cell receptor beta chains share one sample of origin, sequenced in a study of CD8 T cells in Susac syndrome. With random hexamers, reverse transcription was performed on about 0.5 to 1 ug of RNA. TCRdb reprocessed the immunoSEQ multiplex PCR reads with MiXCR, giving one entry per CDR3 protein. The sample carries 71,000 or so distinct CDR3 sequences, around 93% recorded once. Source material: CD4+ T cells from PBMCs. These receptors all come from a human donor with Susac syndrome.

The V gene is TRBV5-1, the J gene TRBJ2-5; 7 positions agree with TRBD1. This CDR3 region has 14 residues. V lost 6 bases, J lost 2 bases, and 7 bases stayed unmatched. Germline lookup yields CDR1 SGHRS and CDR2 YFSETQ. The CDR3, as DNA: TGCGCCAGCAACATCCAGGGACAGCAAGAGACCCAGTACTTC. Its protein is CASNIQGQQETQYF.

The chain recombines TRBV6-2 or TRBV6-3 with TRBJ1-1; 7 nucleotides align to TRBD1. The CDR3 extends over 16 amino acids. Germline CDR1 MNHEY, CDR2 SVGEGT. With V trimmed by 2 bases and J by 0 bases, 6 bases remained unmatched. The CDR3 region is CASSYPTTGLNTEAFF. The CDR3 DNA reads TGTGCCAGCAGTTACCCGACGACAGGGTTGAACACTGAAGCTTTCTTT.

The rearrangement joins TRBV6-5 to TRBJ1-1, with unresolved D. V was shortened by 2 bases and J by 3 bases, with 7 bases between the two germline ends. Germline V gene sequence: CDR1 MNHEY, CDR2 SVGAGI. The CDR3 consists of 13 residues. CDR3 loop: CASSYGRYTEAFF. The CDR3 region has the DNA TGTGCCAGCAGTTACGGGCGGTACACTGAAGCTTTCTTT.

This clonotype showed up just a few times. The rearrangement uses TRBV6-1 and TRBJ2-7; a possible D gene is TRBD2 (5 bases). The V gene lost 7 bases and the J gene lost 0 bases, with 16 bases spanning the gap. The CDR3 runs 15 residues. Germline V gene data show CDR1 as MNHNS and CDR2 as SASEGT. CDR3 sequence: CASTGVGQASYEQYF. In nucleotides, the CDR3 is TGTGCCAGCACCGGGGTCGGCCAGGCCTCCTACGAGCAGTACTTC.

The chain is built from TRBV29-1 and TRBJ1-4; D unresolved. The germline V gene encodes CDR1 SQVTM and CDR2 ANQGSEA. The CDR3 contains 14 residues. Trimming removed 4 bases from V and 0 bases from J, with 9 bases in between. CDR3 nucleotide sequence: TGCAGCGTTGGCGAGTTTGCAACTAATGAAAAACTGTTTTTT. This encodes CSVGEFATNEKLFF. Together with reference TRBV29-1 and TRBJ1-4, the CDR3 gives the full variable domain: SAVISQKPSRDICQRGTSLTIQCQVDSQVTMMFWYRQQPGQSLTLIATANQGSEATYESGFVIDKFPISRPNLTFSTLTVSNMSPEDSSIYLCSVGEFATNEKLFFGSGTQLSVL.

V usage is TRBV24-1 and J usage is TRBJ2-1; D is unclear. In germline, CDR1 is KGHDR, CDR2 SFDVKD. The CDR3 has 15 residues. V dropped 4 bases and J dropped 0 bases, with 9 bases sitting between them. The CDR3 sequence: CATSDNYDSYNEQFF. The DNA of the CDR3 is TGTGCCACCAGTGACAACTATGACTCCTACAATGAGCAGTTCTTC.

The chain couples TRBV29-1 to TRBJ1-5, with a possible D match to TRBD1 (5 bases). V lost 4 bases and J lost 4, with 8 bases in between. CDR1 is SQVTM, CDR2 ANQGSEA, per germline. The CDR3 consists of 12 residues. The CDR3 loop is CSVGGTNQPQHF. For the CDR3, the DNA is TGCAGCGTTGGGGGGACGAATCAGCCCCAGCATTTT.

The CDR3 DNA is TGTGCCAGCAGTTCGGACATATACTACGAGCAGTACTTC. Encoded protein: CASSSDIYYEQYF. The V call is TRBV7-2, the J call TRBJ2-7, with D tentatively TRBD1 (5 bases). The CDR3 contains 13 residues. Trimming stripped 6 bases from V and 3 bases from J, with 12 bases between. Per the germline V gene, CDR1 is SGHTA and CDR2 is FQGNSA. The entire variable domain, with the rest obtained from reference TRBV7-2 and TRBJ2-7, is as follows: GAGVSQSPSNKVTEKGKDVELRCDPISGHTALYWYRQSLGQGLEFLIYFQGNSAPDKSGLPSDRFSAERTGGSVSTLTIQRTQQEDSAVYLCASSSDIYYEQYFGPGTRLTVT.

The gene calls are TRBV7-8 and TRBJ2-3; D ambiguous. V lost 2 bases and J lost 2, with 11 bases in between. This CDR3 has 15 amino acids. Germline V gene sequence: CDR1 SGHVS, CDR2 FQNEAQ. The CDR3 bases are TGTGCCAGCAGCTTACTTAGGGTTAACACAGATACGCAGTATTTT. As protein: CASSLLRVNTDTQYF.

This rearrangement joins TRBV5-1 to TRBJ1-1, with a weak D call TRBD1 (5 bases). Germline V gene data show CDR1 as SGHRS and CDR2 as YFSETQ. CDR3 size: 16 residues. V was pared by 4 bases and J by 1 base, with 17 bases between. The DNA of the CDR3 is TGCGCCAGCAGCCAGCGGAGGGAAGGGGCGAACACTGAAGCTTTCTTT. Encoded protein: CASSQRREGANTEAFF.

CDR3 protein: CSARAGTQTIRDGYTF. CDR3 sequence (DNA): TGCAGTGCTAGAGCCGGGACCCAGACAATCCGAGACGGCTACACCTTC. The rearrangement links TRBV20-1 to TRBJ1-2, with D perhaps TRBD1 (5 bases). The CDR3 length is 16 residues. CDR1 and CDR2 (germline): DFQATT, SNEGSKA (reference sequence). The V gene lost 1 base and the J gene lost 8 bases, with 23 bases spanning the gap.

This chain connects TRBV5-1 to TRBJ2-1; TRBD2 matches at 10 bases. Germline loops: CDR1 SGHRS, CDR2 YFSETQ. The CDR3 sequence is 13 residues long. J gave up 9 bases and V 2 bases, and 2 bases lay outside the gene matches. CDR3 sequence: CASSFRTSGEQFF. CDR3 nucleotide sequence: TGCGCCAGCAGCTTCCGGACTAGCGGTGAGCAGTTCTTC.

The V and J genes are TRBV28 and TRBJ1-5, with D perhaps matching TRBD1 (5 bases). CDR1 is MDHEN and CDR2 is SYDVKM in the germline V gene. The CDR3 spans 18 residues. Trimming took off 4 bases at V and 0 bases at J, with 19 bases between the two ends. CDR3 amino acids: CASSSGSGAAYSNQPQHF. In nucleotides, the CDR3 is TGTGCCAGCAGTTCTGGGTCTGGGGCAGCCTATAGCAATCAGCCCCAGCATTTT.

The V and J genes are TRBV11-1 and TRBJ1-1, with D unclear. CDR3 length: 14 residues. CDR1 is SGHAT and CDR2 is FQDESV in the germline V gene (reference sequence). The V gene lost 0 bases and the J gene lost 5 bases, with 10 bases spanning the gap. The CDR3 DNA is TGTGCCAGCAGCTTAGCGTTCGGGGAGACTGAAGCTTTCTTT. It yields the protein CASSLAFGETEAFF.

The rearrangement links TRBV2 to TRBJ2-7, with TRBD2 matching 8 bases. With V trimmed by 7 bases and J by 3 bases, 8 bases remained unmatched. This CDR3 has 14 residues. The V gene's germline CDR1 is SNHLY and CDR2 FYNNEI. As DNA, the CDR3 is TGTGCCAGCATTGGGGTCCGGGGGGGCTACGAGCAGTACTTC. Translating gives CASIGVRGGYEQYF.

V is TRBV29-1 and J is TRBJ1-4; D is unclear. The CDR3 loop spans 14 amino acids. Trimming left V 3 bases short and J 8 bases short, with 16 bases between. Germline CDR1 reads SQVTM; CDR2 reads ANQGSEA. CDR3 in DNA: TGCAGCGTTGATTTCGGCGTAGTGGGGGAAAAACTGTTTTTT. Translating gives CSVDFGVVGEKLFF. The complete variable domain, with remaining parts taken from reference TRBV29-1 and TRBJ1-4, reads SAVISQKPSRDICQRGTSLTIQCQVDSQVTMMFWYRQQPGQSLTLIATANQGSEATYESGFVIDKFPISRPNLTFSTLTVSNMSPEDSSIYLCSVDFGVVGEKLFFGSGTQLSVL.

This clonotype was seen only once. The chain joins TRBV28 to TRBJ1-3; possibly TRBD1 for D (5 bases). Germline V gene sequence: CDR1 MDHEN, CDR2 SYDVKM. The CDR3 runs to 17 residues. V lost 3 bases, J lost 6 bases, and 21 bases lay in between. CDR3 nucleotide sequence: TGTGCCAGCAGTTTGAGTTTCGTTGCGACAGCCTCAAACACCATATATTTT. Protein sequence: CASSLSFVATASNTIYF.

The DNA of the CDR3 is TGTGCCAGTAGTATAGAGCCACGCACAGATACGCAGTATTTT. Encoded protein: CASSIEPRTDTQYF. This chain links TRBV19 with TRBJ2-3; D uncertain. This CDR3 contains 14 residues. With 0 bases removed from V and 1 base from J, the gap between germline ends came to 5 bases. Germline CDR1 LNHDA, CDR2 SQIVND (reference sequence).

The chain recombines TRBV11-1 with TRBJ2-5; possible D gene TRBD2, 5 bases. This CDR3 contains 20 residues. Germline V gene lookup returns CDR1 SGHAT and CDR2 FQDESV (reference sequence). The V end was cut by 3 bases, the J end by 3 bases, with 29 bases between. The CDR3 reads CASSFLSLLGKWSLEETQYF. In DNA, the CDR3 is TGTGCCAGCAGCTTTCTTTCCCTCCTCGGGAAATGGTCCCTCGAAGAGACCCAGTACTTC. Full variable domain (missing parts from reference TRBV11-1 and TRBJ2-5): EAEVAQSPRYKITEKSQAVAFWCDPISGHATLYWYRQILGQGPELLVQFQDESVVDDSQLPKDRFSAERLKGVDSTLKIQPAELGDSAMYLCASSFLSLLGKWSLEETQYFGPGTRLLVL.

The CDR3 loop reads CASRHSAYGYTF. Written as DNA, the CDR3 is TGTGCCAGCAGACACAGCGCCTATGGCTACACCTTC. V gene TRBV14 combines with J gene TRBJ1-2; D uncertain. Trimming took 6 bases from V and 4 from J, leaving 9 bases between them. From germline, CDR1 is SGHDN and CDR2 FVKESK. This CDR3 contains 12 residues.

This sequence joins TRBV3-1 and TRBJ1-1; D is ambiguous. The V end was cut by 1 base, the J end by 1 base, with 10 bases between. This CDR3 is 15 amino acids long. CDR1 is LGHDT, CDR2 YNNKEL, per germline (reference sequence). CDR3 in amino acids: CASSQADRANTEAFF. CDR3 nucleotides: TGTGCCAGCAGCCAAGCAGATAGGGCGAACACTGAAGCTTTCTTT.